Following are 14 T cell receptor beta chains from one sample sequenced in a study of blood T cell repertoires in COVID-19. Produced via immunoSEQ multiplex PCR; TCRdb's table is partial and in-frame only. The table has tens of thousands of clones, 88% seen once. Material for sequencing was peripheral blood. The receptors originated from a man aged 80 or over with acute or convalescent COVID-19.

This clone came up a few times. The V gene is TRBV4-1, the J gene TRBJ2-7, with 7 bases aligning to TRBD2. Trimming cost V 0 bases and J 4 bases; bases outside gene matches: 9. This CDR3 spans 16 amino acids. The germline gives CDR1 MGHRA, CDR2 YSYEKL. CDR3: CASSQDGAGLIYEQYF. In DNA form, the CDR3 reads TGCGCCAGCAGCCAAGATGGAGCGGGACTTATTTACGAGCAGTACTTC.

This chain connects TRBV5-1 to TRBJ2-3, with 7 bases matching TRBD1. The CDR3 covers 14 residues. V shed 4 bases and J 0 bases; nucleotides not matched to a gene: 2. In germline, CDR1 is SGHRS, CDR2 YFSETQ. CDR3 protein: CASSQTGSTDTQYF. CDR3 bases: TGCGCCAGCAGCCAGACAGGGAGCACAGATACGCAGTATTTT.

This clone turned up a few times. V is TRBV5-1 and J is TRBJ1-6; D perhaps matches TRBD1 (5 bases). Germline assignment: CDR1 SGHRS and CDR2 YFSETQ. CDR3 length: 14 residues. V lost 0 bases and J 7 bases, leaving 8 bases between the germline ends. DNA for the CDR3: TGCGCCAGCAGCTTGGAGCCAGGGAATTCACCCCTCCACTTT. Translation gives CASSLEPGNSPLHF. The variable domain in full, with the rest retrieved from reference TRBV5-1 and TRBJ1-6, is KAGVTQTPRYLIKTRGQQVTLSCSPISGHRSVSWYQQTPGQGLQFLFEYFSETQRNKGNFPGRFSGRQFSNSRSEMNVSTLELGDSALYLCASSLEPGNSPLHFGNGTRLTVT.

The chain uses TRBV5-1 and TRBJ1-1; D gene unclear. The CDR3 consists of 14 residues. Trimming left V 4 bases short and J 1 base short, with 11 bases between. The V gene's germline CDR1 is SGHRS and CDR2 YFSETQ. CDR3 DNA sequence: TGCGCCAGCAGCCTTCGGACTGAGAACACTGAAGCTTTCTTT. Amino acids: CASSLRTENTEAFF. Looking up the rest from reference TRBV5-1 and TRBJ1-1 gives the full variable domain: KAGVTQTPRYLIKTRGQQVTLSCSPISGHRSVSWYQQTPGQGLQFLFEYFSETQRNKGNFPGRFSGRQFSNSRSEMNVSTLELGDSALYLCASSLRTENTEAFFGQGTRLTVV.

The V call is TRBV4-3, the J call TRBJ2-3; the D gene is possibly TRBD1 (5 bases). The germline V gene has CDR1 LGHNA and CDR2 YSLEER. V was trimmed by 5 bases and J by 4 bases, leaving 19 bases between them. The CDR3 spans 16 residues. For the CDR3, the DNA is TGCGCCAGCAGCTATCATAAGGGGTCTTGGGCAGATACGCAGTATTTT. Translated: CASSYHKGSWADTQYF.

The chain's CDR3 is CASAGQGALKQYF. The DNA of the CDR3 is TGTGCCAGCGCCGGACAGGGGGCCCTAAAGCAGTACTTC. V and J are TRBV25-1 and TRBJ2-7; 11 bases are shared with TRBD1. This CDR3 spans 13 amino acids. V lost 8 bases, J lost 8 bases, and 8 bases stayed unmatched. CDR1 and CDR2 (germline): MGHDK, SYGVNS.

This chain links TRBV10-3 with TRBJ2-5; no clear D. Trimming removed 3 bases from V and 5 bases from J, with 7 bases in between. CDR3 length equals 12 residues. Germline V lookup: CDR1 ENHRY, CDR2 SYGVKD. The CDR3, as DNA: TGTGCCATCAGTGATAAGGAGGAGACCCAGTACTTC. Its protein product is CAISDKEETQYF.

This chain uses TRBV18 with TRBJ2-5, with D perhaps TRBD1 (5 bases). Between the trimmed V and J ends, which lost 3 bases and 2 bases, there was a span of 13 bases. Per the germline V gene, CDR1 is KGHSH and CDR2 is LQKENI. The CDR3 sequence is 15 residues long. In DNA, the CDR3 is TGTGCCAGCTCACCTAGGCAGGGTTATCAAGAGACCCAGTACTTC. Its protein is CASSPRQGYQETQYF.

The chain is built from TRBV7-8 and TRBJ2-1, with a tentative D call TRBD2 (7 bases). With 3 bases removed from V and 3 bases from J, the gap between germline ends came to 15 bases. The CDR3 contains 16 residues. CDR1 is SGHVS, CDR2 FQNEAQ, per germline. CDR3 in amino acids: CASSLAGARVYNEQFF. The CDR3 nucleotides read TGTGCCAGCAGCTTGGCGGGGGCGCGGGTCTACAATGAGCAGTTCTTC.

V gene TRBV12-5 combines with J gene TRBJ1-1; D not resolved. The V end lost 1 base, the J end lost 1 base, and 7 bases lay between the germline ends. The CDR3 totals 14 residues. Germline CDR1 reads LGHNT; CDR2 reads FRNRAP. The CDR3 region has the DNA TGTGCTAGTGGTTTGGACAGCACGAACACTGAAGCTTTCTTT. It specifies CASGLDSTNTEAFF.

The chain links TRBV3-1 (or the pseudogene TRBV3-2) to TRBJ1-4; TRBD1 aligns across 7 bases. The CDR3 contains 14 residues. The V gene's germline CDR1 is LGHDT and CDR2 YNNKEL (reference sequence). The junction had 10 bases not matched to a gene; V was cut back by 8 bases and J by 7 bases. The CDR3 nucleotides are TGTGCCAGCCATGGTAGGGGGCCTGGTGAAAAACTGTTTTTT. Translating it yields CASHGRGPGEKLFF.

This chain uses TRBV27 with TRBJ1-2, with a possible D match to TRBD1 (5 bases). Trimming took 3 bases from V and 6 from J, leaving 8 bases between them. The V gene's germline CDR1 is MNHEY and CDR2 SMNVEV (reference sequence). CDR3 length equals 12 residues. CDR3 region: CASSFAGHGYTF. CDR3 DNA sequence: TGTGCCAGCAGTTTCGCAGGGCATGGCTACACCTTC.

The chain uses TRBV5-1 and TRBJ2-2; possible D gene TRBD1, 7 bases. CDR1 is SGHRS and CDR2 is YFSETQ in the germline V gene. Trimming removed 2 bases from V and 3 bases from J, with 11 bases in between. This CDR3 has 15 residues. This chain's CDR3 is CASSFQGEDTGELFF. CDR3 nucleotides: TGCGCCAGCAGCTTCCAGGGGGAGGACACCGGGGAGCTGTTTTTT.

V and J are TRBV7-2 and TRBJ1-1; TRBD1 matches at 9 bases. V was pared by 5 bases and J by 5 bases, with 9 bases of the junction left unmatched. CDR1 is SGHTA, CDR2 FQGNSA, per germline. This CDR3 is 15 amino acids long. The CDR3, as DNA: TGTGCCAGCAGCGGACTAGGGACAGGGAGGACTGAAGCTTTCTTT. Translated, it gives CASSGLGTGRTEAFF.